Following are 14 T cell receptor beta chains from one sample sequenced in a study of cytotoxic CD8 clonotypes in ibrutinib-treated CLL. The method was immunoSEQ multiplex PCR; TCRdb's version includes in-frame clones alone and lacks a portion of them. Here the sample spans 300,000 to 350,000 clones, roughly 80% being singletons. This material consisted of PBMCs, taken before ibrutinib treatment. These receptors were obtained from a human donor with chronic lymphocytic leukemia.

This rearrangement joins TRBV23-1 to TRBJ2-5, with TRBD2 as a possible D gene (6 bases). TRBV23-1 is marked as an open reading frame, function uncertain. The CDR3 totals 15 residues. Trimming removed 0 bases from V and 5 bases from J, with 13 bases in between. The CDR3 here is CASSQSTGTEETQYF. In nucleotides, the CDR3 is TGCGCCAGCAGTCAATCTACTGGGACTGAGGAGACCCAGTACTTC.

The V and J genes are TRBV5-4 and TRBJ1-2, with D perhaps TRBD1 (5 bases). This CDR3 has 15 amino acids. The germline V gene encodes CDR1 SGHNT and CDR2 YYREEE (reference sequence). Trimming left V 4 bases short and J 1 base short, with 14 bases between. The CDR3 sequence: CASSPQGRDNYGYTF. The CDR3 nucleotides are TGTGCCAGCAGCCCCCAGGGACGAGATAACTATGGCTACACCTTC.

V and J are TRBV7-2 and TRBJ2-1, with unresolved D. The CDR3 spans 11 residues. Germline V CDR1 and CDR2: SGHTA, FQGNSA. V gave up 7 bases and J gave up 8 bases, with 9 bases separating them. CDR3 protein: CASTRSYEQFF. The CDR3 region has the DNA TGTGCCAGCACCCGGAGTTATGAGCAGTTCTTC.

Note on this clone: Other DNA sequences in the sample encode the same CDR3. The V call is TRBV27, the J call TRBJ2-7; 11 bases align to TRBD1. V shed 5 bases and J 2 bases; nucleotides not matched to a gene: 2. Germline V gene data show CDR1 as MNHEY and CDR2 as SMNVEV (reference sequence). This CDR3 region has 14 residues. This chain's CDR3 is CASSLGQGAYEQYF. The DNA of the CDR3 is TGTGCCAGCAGTCTGGGACAGGGGGCCTACGAGCAGTACTTC.

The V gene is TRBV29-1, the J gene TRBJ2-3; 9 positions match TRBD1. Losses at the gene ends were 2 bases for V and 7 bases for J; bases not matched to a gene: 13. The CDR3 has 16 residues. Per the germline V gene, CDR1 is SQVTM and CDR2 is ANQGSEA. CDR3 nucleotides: TGCAGCGTTGAATTGGCGGAGGACAGGGGTTACTATACGCAGTATTTT. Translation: CSVELAEDRGYYTQYF.

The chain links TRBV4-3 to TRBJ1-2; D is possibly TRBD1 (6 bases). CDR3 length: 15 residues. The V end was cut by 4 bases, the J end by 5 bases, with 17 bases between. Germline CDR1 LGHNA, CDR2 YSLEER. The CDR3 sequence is CASSPRGGSAYGYTF. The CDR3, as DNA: TGCGCCAGCAGCCCCAGGGGAGGGAGCGCTTATGGCTACACCTTC.

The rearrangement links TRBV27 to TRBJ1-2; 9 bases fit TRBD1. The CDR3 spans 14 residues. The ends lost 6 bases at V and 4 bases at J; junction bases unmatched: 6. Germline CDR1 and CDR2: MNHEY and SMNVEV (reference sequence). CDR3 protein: CASRTGQGGYGYTF. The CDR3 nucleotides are TGTGCCAGCAGAACGGGACAGGGAGGCTATGGCTACACCTTC.

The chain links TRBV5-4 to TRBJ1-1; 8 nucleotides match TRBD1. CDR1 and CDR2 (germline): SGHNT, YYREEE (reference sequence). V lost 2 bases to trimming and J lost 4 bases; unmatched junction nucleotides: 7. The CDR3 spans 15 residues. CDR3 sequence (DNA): TGTGCCAGCAGCTTCCCCGGACAGGGATCCACTGAAGCTTTCTTT. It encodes CASSFPGQGSTEAFF.

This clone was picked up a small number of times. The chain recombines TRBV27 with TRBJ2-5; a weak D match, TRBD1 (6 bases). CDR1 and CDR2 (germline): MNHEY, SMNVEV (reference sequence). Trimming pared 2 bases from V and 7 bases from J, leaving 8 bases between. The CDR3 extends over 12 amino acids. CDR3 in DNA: TGTGCCAGCAGTTTAAGAGGGGGGACCCAGTACTTC. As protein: CASSLRGGTQYF.

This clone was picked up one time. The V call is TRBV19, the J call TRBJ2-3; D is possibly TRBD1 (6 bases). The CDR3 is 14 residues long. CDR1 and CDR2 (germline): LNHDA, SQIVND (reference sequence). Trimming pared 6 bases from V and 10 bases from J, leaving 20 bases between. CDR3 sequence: CASSKSGGTLAQYF. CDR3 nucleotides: TGTGCCAGTAGCAAAAGTGGGGGCACTTTAGCGCAGTATTTT.

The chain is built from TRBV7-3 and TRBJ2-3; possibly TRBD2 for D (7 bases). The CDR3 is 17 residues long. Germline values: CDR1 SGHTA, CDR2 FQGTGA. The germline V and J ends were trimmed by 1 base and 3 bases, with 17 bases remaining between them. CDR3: CASSLMGGQSSTDTQYF. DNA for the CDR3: TGTGCCAGCAGCTTAATGGGGGGGCAATCCTCTACAGATACGCAGTATTTT. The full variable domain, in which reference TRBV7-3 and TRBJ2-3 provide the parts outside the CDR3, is GAGVSQTPSNKVTEKGKYVELRCDPISGHTALYWYRQSLGQGPEFLIYFQGTGAADDSGLPNDRFFAVRPEGSVSTLKIQRTERGDSAVYLCASSLMGGQSSTDTQYFGPGTRLTVL.

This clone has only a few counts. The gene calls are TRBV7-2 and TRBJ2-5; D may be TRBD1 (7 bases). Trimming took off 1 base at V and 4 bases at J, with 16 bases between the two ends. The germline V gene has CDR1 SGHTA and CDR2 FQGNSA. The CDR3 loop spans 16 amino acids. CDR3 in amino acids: CASSLGPAGQLETQYF. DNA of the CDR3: TGTGCCAGCAGCTTAGGCCCGGCGGGACAGCTAGAGACCCAGTACTTC. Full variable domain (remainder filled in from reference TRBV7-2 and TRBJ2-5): GAGVSQSPSNKVTEKGKDVELRCDPISGHTALYWYRQSLGQGLEFLIYFQGNSAPDKSGLPSDRFSAERTGGSVSTLTIQRTQQEDSAVYLCASSLGPAGQLETQYFGPGTRLLVL.

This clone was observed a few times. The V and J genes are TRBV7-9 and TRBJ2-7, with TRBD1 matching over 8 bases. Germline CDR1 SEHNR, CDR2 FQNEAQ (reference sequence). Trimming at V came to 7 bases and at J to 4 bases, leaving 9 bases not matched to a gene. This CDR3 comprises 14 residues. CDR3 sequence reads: CASTSGTGDYEQYF. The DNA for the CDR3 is TGTGCCAGCACCTCCGGGACAGGCGATTACGAGCAGTACTTC. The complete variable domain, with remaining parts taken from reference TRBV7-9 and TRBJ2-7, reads DTGVSQNPRHKITKRGQNVTFRCDPISEHNRLYWYRQTLGQGPEFLTYFQNEAQLEKSRLLSDRFSAERPKGSFSTLEIQRTEQGDSAMYLCASTSGTGDYEQYFGPGTRLTVT.

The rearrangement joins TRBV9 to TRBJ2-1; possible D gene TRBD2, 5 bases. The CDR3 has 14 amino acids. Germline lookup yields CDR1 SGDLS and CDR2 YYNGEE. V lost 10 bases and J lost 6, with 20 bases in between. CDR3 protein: CASTEDIRGNEQFF. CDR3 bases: TGTGCCTCCACTGAGGATATTCGGGGCAATGAGCAGTTCTTC.